A selection of T cell receptor beta chains follows, all from one sample in a study of liver allograft versus peripheral blood T cells. TCRdb re-called the reads through MiXCR, storing one row per CDR3 protein. The data contain about 5,300 distinct CDR3 sequences, approximately 17% of them singletons. These TCRs come from a human patient who had a liver transplant. Some T cells may be supplied by the graft donor. The CDR3 runs from the conserved cysteine through the conserved F or W. The order of the fields is J gene, V gene, D gene, clone size, CDR3 DNA, CDR3 protein. The D gene is left open where the match is weak. Not every row has a clone size; where given, it reads once, few, many or a size class.

J: TRBJ2-3; V: TRBV18; D: -; size: medium-sized; DNA: TGTGCCAGCTCACCCCTAGGCGGGGCAAACACAGATACGCAGTATTTT; CDR3: CASSPLGGANTDTQYF
J: TRBJ1-2; V: TRBV6-5; D: -; size: medium-sized; DNA: TGTGCCAGCAGTTACTCGATAACAGACCACTATGGCTACACCTTC; CDR3: CASSYSITDHYGYTF
J: TRBJ1-2; V: TRBV20-1; D: -; size: medium-sized; DNA: TGCAGTGCTGCAATGGACAGCTCGCGTGGCTACACCTTC; CDR3: CSAAMDSSRGYTF
J: TRBJ1-5; V: TRBV19; D: -; size: medium-sized; DNA: TGTGCCAGTAGTATAGAGGGGGCCGGCAATCAGCCCCAGCATTTT; CDR3: CASSIEGAGNQPQHF
J: TRBJ1-5; V: TRBV11-2; D: -; size: many; DNA: TGTGCCAGCAGCTTAGGGTCAGGGACCAATCAGCCCCAGCATTTT; CDR3: CASSLGSGTNQPQHF
J: TRBJ1-2; V: TRBV19; D: TRBD1; size: medium-sized; DNA: TGTGCCAGTAGCTTTTCGGCAGGGGGCTATGGCTACACCTTC; CDR3: CASSFSAGGYGYTF
J: TRBJ2-2; V: TRBV9; D: TRBD2; size: many; DNA: TGTGCCAGCAGCGTGGGACGAGGGAGGGCCGGGGAGCTGTTTTTT; CDR3: CASSVGRGRAGELFF
J: TRBJ1-6; V: TRBV12-3/TRBV12-4; D: -; size: many; DNA: TGTGCCAGCAGGAGACAGGAAAGCTCCTATAATTCACCCCTCCACTTT; CDR3: CASRRQESSYNSPLHF
J: TRBJ2-7; V: TRBV27; D: TRBD2; size: medium-sized; DNA: TGTGCCAGCAGTGAGGGACTAGGCGACGCCTACGAGCAGTACTTC; CDR3: CASSEGLGDAYEQYF
J: TRBJ1-5; V: TRBV28; D: TRBD1; size: few; DNA: TGTGCCAGCAGTTCTGACAGGGAAGATTCTTGGGTAAGAGGACAGCCCCAGCATTTT; CDR3: CASSSDREDSWVRGQPQHF
J: TRBJ1-5; V: TRBV7-9; D: TRBD1; size: many; DNA: TGTGCCAGCAGCGTCGGGACAGGGGACCAGCCCCAGCATTTT; CDR3: CASSVGTGDQPQHF
J: TRBJ2-3; V: TRBV5-4; D: -; size: -; DNA: TGTGCCAGCAGCTTGGGCACGGGGGCCTACACAGATACGCAGTATTTT; CDR3: CASSLGTGAYTDTQYF
J: TRBJ1-5; V: TRBV6-5; D: TRBD1; size: medium-sized; DNA: TGTGCCAGCACCCCAACAGGGGTCAATCAGCCCCAGCATTTT; CDR3: CASTPTGVNQPQHF
J: TRBJ2-5; V: TRBV24-1; D: TRBD1; size: medium-sized; DNA: TGTGCCACCAGTGAGTCCGGGACAGGGGAGCAAGAGACCCAGTACTTC; CDR3: CATSESGTGEQETQYF
J: TRBJ1-1; V: TRBV14; D: -; size: few; DNA: TGTGCCAGCAGCCAACAGGGGTTCACTGAAGCTTTCTTT; CDR3: CASSQQGFTEAFF
J: TRBJ2-5; V: TRBV20-1; D: -; size: -; DNA: TGCAGTGCTCGGGGCCCGGAGGAAGAGACCCAGTACTTC; CDR3: CSARGPEEETQYF
J: TRBJ2-2; V: TRBV7-3; D: TRBD2; size: many; DNA: TGTGCCAGCAGCTTAAGGGGGGGGAACACCGGGGAGCTGTTTTTT; CDR3: CASSLRGGNTGELFF
J: TRBJ2-2; V: TRBV7-2; D: -; size: few; DNA: TGTGCCAGCAGCTCCGGACAGTCTTACACCGGGGAGCTGTTTTTT; CDR3: CASSSGQSYTGELFF
J: TRBJ1-5; V: TRBV7-2; D: TRBD1; size: medium-sized; DNA: TGTGCCAGCAGCCAAGACAGGGGACAGCCCCAGCATTTT; CDR3: CASSQDRGQPQHF
J: TRBJ2-1; V: TRBV27; D: TRBD2; size: medium-sized; DNA: TGTGCCAGCAGTTGGAGCTTACCCGGGACTAGCTCCTACAATGAGCAGTTCTTC; CDR3: CASSWSLPGTSSYNEQFF
J: TRBJ1-1; V: TRBV20-1; D: -; size: -; DNA: TGCAGTGCCAGACAGATGAAGAACACTGAAGCTTTCTTT; CDR3: CSARQMKNTEAFF
J: TRBJ1-2; V: TRBV28; D: -; size: medium-sized; DNA: TGTGCCAGCAGGGGCATGGCAGTTCGATACTATGGCTACACCTTC; CDR3: CASRGMAVRYYGYTF
J: TRBJ1-5; V: TRBV6-2/TRBV6-3; D: -; size: medium-sized; DNA: TGTGCCAGCAGTTACCCAGGCGAATTCAATCAGCCCCAGCATTTT; CDR3: CASSYPGEFNQPQHF
J: TRBJ2-1; V: TRBV15; D: TRBD2; size: medium-sized; DNA: TGTGCCACCAGCAGGTTCCCCAAGACTAGCGGGGTTACCCCGAGCTCCTACAATGAGCAGTTCTTC; CDR3: CATSRFPKTSGVTPSSYNEQFF
J: TRBJ1-5; V: TRBV11-2; D: TRBD1; size: -; DNA: TGTGCCAGCAGCCTCACAGGGGGCCCACGGGGAAGCAATCAGCCCCAGCATTTT; CDR3: CASSLTGGPRGSNQPQHF
J: TRBJ1-2; V: TRBV5-1; D: TRBD1; size: few; DNA: TGCGCCAGCAGCCCACGGTCTGGCACAGGGGGACATGGGTCTGGTGGCTACACCTTC; CDR3: CASSPRSGTGGHGSGGYTF
J: TRBJ1-1; V: TRBV28; D: -; size: -; DNA: TGTGCCAGCAGTTTTCTGGGTACGGGGCTGAAGACTGAAGCTTTCTTT; CDR3: CASSFLGTGLKTEAFF
J: TRBJ1-2; V: TRBV18; D: TRBD1; size: medium-sized; DNA: TGTGCCAGCTCACCTTTCCGGGACAGGCGAGGCTACACCTTC; CDR3: CASSPFRDRRGYTF
J: TRBJ2-1; V: TRBV24-1; D: -; size: medium-sized; DNA: TGTGCCACCAGTGATAGCTACAATGAGCAGTTCTTC; CDR3: CATSDSYNEQFF
J: TRBJ2-7; V: TRBV18; D: TRBD1; size: -; DNA: TGTGCCAGCTCACCCTACCGGGACAGCTCCTACGAGCAGTACTTC; CDR3: CASSPYRDSSYEQYF
J: TRBJ2-3; V: TRBV6-5; D: -; size: medium-sized; DNA: TGTGCCAGCAGCTCCTTTCCCACAGATACGCAGTATTTT; CDR3: CASSSFPTDTQYF
J: TRBJ2-7; V: TRBV7-2; D: -; size: medium-sized; DNA: TGTGCCAGCAGCTTTAGCGGAGGGACCTACGAGCAGTACTTC; CDR3: CASSFSGGTYEQYF
J: TRBJ2-4; V: TRBV18; D: TRBD1; size: once; DNA: TGTGCCAGATCACCACAGGGGGCCCCGGTGGAGTACTTC; CDR3: CARSPQGAPVEYF
J: TRBJ2-1; V: TRBV7-3; D: -; size: few; DNA: TGTGCCAGCAGCTCCCTGAGCTCCTACAATGAGCAGTTCTTC; CDR3: CASSSLSSYNEQFF
J: TRBJ1-2; V: TRBV29-1; D: TRBD1; size: medium-sized; DNA: TGCAGCGGACAGGGGGCTAACTATGGCTACACCTTC; CDR3: CSGQGANYGYTF
J: TRBJ2-3; V: TRBV28; D: TRBD2; size: -; DNA: TGTGCCAGCACTGTTGGACTAGCGCCTAGCACAGATACGCAGTATTTT; CDR3: CASTVGLAPSTDTQYF
J: TRBJ1-2; V: TRBV9; D: TRBD1; size: many; DNA: TGTGCCAGCAGCGCCTTGGAAACAGGGGACTATGGCTACACCTTC; CDR3: CASSALETGDYGYTF
J: TRBJ1-2; V: TRBV19; D: -; size: medium-sized; DNA: TGTGCCAGTAGTATGGTCCAGCTTAACTATGGCTACACCTTC; CDR3: CASSMVQLNYGYTF
J: TRBJ1-4; V: TRBV6-6; D: -; size: large; DNA: TGTGCCAGCAGCACTAATGAAAAACTGTTTTTT; CDR3: CASSTNEKLFF
J: TRBJ1-2; V: TRBV6-5; D: -; size: medium-sized; DNA: TGTGCCAGCAGTCAATTTGCCTATGGCTACACCTTC; CDR3: CASSQFAYGYTF
J: TRBJ2-1; V: TRBV28; D: -; size: medium-sized; DNA: TGTGCCAGCAGTTTGGCTACAAGCTCCTACAATGAGCAGTTCTTC; CDR3: CASSLATSSYNEQFF
J: TRBJ2-1; V: TRBV20-1; D: -; size: -; DNA: TGCAGTGTCCCCGGCGTTTACAATGAGCAGTTCTTC; CDR3: CSVPGVYNEQFF
J: TRBJ1-2; V: TRBV3-1; D: -; size: few; DNA: TGTGCCAGCAGCCAAGGGGCAGGGGAGCGGCCGTATGGCTACACCTTC; CDR3: CASSQGAGERPYGYTF
J: TRBJ1-2; V: TRBV5-4; D: -; size: -; DNA: TGTGCCAGCAGTAACGACGAGAATGGCTACACCTTC; CDR3: CASSNDENGYTF
J: TRBJ1-3; V: TRBV3-1; D: -; size: few; DNA: TGTGCCAGCAGCCTTTGGGGGGACCGCTTCTCTGGAAACACCATATATTTT; CDR3: CASSLWGDRFSGNTIYF
J: TRBJ2-7; V: TRBV28; D: -; size: medium-sized; DNA: TGTGCCAGCACCAGGTGGGCGCGGGCCTCCGAGCAGTACTTC; CDR3: CASTRWARASEQYF
J: TRBJ2-7; V: TRBV2; D: -; size: -; DNA: TGTGCCAGCAGCGTACTTGACAGCGCCGAGCAGTACTTC; CDR3: CASSVLDSAEQYF
J: TRBJ1-4; V: TRBV5-5; D: -; size: medium-sized; DNA: TGTGCCAGCAGCTCGAGCGCTGCAACTAATGAAAAACTGTTTTTT; CDR3: CASSSSAATNEKLFF
J: TRBJ1-2; V: TRBV20-1; D: -; size: medium-sized; DNA: TGCAGTGCGGAGCGGGGGGCGTTTAACTATGGCTACACCTTC; CDR3: CSAERGAFNYGYTF
J: TRBJ2-5; V: TRBV10-3; D: -; size: -; DNA: TGTGCCATCAGTGAAGGGCGGGAATGGGAGACCCAGTACTTC; CDR3: CAISEGREWETQYF
J: TRBJ2-3; V: TRBV7-2; D: -; size: many; DNA: TGTGCCAGCAGCCCGGGGTCTAACACAGATACGCAGTATTTT; CDR3: CASSPGSNTDTQYF
J: TRBJ2-1; V: TRBV11-3; D: TRBD2; size: few; DNA: TGTGCCAGCAGCATAGGCGGACTAGTAAGGGAGCAGTTCTTC; CDR3: CASSIGGLVREQFF
J: TRBJ2-7; V: TRBV7-4; D: -; size: medium-sized; DNA: TGTGCCAGCAGCTTCTCCGGGAGATCTTCGGGTGAGCAGTACTTC; CDR3: CASSFSGRSSGEQYF
J: TRBJ1-1; V: TRBV13; D: TRBD1; size: medium-sized; DNA: TGTGCCAGCAGCTTGGACAGGCCTCACACTGAAGCTTTCTTT; CDR3: CASSLDRPHTEAFF
J: TRBJ1-2; V: TRBV27; D: TRBD1; size: medium-sized; DNA: TGTGCCAGCAGTTTTGGACAGGGACCTAACTATGGCTACACCTTC; CDR3: CASSFGQGPNYGYTF